This record looks at one T cell receptor beta chain sequence and its context. Its antigen is currently unknown. In the PCR, 60 Vbeta and 13 Jbeta primers were used. Produced via immunoSEQ multiplex PCR; TCRdb's table is partial and in-frame only. Here the sample spans hundreds of thousands of clones, around 89% being singletons. This record belongs to a study of cytomegalovirus exposure and HLA in healthy donors. Study conclusions and caveats: There were reportedly fewer N-insertions in an Asian-associated ancestry cluster than the roughly 680-donor mean, in a later analysis. Later on, an analysis found that several of the most significant clusters appeared to be linked to common viral pathogens, which included parvovirus B19. The study labeled 150 to 200 TCR beta chains cytomegalovirus-associated. Earlier results showed most TCR beta V segments being productive about 90% or about 30% of the time.

Sequencing used PBMCs. This clonotype was obtained from a young woman in good health and CMV-seronegative.

In DNA, the CDR3 is TGTGCCAGCAGCCTAAGGGGAAGGAACACTGAAGCTTTCTTT. Translation gives CASSLRGRNTEAFF. The chain links TRBV5-5 to TRBJ1-1; D is possibly TRBD1 (5 bases). This CDR3 contains 14 residues. V was shortened by 4 bases and J by 1 base, with 11 bases between the two germline ends. In germline, CDR1 is SGHKS, CDR2 YYEKEE (reference sequence).